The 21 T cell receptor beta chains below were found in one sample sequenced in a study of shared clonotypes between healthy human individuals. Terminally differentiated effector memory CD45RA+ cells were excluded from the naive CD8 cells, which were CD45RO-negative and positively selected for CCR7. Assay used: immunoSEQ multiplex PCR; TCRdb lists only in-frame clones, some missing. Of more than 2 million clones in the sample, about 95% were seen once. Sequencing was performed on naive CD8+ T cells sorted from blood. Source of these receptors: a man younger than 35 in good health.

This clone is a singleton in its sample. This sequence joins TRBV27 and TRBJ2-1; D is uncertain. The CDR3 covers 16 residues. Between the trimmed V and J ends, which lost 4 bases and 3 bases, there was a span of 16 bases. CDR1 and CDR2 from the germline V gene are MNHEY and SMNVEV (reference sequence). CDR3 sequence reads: CASSSQLGTHYNEQFF. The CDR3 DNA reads TGTGCCAGCAGTTCTCAATTGGGCACCCACTACAATGAGCAGTTCTTC.

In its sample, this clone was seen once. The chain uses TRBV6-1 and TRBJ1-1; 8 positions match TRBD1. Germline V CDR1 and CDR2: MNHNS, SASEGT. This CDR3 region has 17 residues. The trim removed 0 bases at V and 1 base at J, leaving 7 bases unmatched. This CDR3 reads CASSEALAGGRNTEAFF. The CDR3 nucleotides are TGTGCCAGCAGTGAAGCGCTAGCAGGGGGCCGGAACACTGAAGCTTTCTTT.

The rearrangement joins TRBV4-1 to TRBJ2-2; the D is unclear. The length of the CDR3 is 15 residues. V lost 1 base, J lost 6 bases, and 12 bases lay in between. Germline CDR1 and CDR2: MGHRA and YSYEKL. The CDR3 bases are TGCGCCAGCAGCCAAGCCCCAAATCTGCCCGGGGAGCTGTTTTTT. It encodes CASSQAPNLPGELFF.

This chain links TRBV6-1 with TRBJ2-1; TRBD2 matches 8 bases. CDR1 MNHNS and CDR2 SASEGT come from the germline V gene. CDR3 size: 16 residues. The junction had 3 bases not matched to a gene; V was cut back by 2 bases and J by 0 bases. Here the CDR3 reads CASSELAGLSYNEQFF. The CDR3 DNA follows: TGTGCCAGCAGTGAATTAGCGGGACTCTCCTACAATGAGCAGTTCTTC.

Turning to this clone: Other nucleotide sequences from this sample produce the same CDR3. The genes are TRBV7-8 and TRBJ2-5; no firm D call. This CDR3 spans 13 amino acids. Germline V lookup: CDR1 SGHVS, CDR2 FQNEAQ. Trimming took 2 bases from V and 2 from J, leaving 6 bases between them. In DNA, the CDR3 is TGTGCCAGCAGCTTAATCGGACAAGAGACCCAGTACTTC. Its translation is CASSLIGQETQYF.

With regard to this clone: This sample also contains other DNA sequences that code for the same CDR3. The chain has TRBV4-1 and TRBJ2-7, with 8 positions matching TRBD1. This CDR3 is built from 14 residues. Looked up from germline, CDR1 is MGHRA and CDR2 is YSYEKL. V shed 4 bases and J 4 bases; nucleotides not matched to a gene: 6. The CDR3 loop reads CASSLRTGPYEQYF. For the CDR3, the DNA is TGCGCCAGCAGCCTACGGACAGGGCCATACGAGCAGTACTTC.

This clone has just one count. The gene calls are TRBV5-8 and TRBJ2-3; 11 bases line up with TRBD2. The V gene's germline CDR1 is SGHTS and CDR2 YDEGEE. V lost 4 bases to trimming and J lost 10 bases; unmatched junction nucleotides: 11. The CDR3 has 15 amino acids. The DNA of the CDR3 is TGTGCCAGCAGCCCGGGACTAGCGGCGCACGACGCGCAGTATTTT. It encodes CASSPGLAAHDAQYF. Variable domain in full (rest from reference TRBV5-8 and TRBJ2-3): EAGVTQSPTHLIKTRGQQATLRCSPISGHTSVYWYQQALGLGLQFLLWYDEGEERNRGNFPPRFSGRQFPNYSSELNVNALELEDSALYLCASSPGLAAHDAQYFGPGTRLTVL.

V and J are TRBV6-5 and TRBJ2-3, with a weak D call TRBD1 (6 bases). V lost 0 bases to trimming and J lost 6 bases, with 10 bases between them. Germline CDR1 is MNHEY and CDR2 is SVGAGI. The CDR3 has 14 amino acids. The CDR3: CASSYSGAGDTQYF. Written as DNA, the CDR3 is TGTGCCAGCAGTTACTCGGGGGCCGGGGATACGCAGTATTTT.

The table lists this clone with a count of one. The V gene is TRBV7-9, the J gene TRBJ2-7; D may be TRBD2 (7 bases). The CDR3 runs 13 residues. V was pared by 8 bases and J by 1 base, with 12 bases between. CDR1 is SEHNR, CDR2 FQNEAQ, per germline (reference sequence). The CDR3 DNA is TGTGCCAGCCGGGGGGACACGTCCTACGAGCAGTACTTC. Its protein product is CASRGDTSYEQYF.

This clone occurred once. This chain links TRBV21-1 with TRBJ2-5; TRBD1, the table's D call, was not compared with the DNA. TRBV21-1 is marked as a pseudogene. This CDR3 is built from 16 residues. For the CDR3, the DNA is TGTGCCAGCACCCCCCAGCCAGGGGCAGTGGGAGAGACCCAGTACTTC. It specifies CASTPQPGAVGETQYF.

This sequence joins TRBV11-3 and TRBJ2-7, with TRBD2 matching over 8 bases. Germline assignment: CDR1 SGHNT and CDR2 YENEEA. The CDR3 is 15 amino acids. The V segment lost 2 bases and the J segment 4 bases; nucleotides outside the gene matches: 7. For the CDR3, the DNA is TGTGCCAGCAGCTTATCTAACGGGGGGGAATACGAGCAGTACTTC. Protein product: CASSLSNGGEYEQYF.

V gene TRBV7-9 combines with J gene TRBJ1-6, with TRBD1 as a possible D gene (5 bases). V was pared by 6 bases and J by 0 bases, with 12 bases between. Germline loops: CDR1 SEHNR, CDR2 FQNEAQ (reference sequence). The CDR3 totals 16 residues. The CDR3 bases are TGTGCCAGCAGGCCCCCAGGGAGCTCCTATAATTCACCCCTCCACTTT. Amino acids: CASRPPGSSYNSPLHF.

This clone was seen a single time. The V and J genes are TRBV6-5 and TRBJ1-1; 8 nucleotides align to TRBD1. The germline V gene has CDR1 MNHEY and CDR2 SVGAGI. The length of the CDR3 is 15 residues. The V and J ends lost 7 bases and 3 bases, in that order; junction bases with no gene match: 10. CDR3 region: CASKREQGGDTEAFF. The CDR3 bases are TGTGCCAGCAAAAGAGAACAGGGGGGGGACACTGAAGCTTTCTTT.

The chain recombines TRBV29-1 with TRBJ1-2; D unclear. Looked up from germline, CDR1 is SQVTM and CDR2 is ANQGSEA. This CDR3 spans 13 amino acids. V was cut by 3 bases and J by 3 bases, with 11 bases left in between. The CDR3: CSVEGRTDYGYTF. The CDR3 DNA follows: TGCAGCGTTGAGGGCAGGACGGACTATGGCTACACCTTC.

CDR3 sequence (DNA): TGTGCCAGCATTCTTTCATTCTCCTACAATGAGCAGTTCTTC. Protein product: CASILSFSYNEQFF. The rearrangement uses TRBV6-6 and TRBJ2-1; no definite D call. The ends were cut back, 7 bases at V and 0 bases at J, with 10 bases in the middle. The CDR3 covers 14 residues. CDR1 is MNHNY and CDR2 is SVGAGI in the germline V gene (reference sequence).

The CDR3, as DNA: TGTGCCAGCAGCTTTTTTCCCGCTCCCAACTATGGCTACACCTTC. This translates into CASSFFPAPNYGYTF. The chain couples TRBV7-2 to TRBJ1-2, with D hard to call. CDR3 length equals 15 residues. V dropped 3 bases and J dropped 2 bases, with 13 bases sitting between them. Germline V gene sequence: CDR1 SGHTA, CDR2 FQGNSA.

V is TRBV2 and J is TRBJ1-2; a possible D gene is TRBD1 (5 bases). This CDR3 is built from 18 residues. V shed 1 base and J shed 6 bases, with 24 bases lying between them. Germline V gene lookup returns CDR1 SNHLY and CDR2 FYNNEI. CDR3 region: CASSEEPQGRRLADGYTF. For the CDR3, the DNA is TGTGCCAGCAGTGAAGAGCCCCAGGGACGTAGGTTGGCGGATGGCTACACCTTC.

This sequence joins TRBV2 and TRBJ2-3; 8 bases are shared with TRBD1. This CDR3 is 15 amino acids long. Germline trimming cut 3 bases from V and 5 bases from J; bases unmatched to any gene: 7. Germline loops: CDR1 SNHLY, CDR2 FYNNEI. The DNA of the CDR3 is TGTGCCAGCAGTGACGACAGGGGTTTAAGAGATACGCAGTATTTT. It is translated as CASSDDRGLRDTQYF.

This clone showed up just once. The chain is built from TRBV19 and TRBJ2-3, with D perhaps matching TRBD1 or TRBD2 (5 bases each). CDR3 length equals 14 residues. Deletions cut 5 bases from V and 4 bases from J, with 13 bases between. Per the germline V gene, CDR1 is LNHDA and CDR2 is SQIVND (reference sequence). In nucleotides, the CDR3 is TGTGCCAGTAGTGATTACCAGGGAGCAGATACGCAGTATTTT. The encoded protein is CASSDYQGADTQYF.

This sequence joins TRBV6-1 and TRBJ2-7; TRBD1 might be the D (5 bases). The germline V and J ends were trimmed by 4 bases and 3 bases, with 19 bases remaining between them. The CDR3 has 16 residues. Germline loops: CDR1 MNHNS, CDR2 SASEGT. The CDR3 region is CASSGKGTGEVYEQYF. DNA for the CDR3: TGTGCCAGCAGTGGAAAGGGCACAGGCGAGGTCTACGAGCAGTACTTC.

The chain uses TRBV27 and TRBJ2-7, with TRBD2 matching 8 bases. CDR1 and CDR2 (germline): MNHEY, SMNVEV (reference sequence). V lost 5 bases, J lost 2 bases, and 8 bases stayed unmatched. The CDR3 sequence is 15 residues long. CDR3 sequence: CASSPTAGETYEQYF. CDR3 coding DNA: TGTGCCAGCAGTCCCACAGCGGGGGAAACCTACGAGCAGTACTTC.